This T cell receptor (beta chain) was sequenced in a study of T cells in Graves' hyperthyroidism and ophthalmopathy. At the level of the study: Peripheral blood was secured at the point of initial diagnosis, before any treatment. General observations from the study: Ophthalmopathy was separated from stable hyperthyroidism by a 13 V-J model.

This clonotype was found many times. What it binds is not known. Patients having uncontrolled infection, another autoimmune disease, pregnancy or lactation were not included. Clinical symptoms, serum thyroxine and TRAb, thyroid ultrasound and orbital computed tomography together formed the diagnostic basis. V lost 1 base and J lost 4; bases outside the gene matches: 3. Germline CDR1 reads MNHNS; CDR2 reads SASEGT. This CDR3 comprises 14 residues. TCR beta CDR3 region amplification was performed from RNA transcripts. Initially, a first-round RT-PCR of the TCR CDR3 employed the HTBI primer set. TCRdb reprocessed the multiplex PCR reads with MiXCR, giving one entry per CDR3 protein. The sample has 500,000 to 550,000 distinct CDR3 sequences, less than 25% seen once.

Sample: blood. This TCR derives from a man between 18 and 29 years old with Graves' hyperthyroidism. This chain uses TRBV6-1 with TRBJ1-2, with 7 bases lining up with TRBD1. CDR3 region: CASSEGRQGYGYTF. In nucleotides, the CDR3 is TGTGCCAGCAGTGAAGGGAGACAGGGCTATGGCTACACCTTC.